The next 8 T cell receptor beta chains were all read from a single sample in a study of T cell repertoires in cytomegalovirus infection. TCRdb re-derived calls from the reads in MiXCR, one entry per CDR3 protein. The data show approximately 490,000 distinct CDR3 sequences, roughly 10% seen once. The sample consisted of PBMCs. These receptors all stem from a human donor in good health (CMV status not recorded). Some clones in this sample may be carry-over from other donors' samples.

This clonotype was recorded many times. The chain recombines TRBV7-2 with TRBJ2-7; D remains unclear. The CDR3 sequence is 15 residues long. V was pared by 0 bases and J by 0 bases, with 9 bases between. Per germline, CDR1 SGHTA and CDR2 FQGNSA. CDR3 region: CASSLAPGPSYEQYF. CDR3 coding DNA: TGTGCCAGCAGCTTAGCGCCCGGGCCCTCCTACGAGCAGTACTTC.

For this clonotype: Since a much larger clone is just one base distant, this may be a read error. CDR3: CANSLGLTGTADTQYF. DNA of the CDR3: TGTGCCAACAGCTTGGGATTGACAGGAACGGCAGATACGCAGTATTTT. V and J are TRBV5-5 and TRBJ2-3; the D gene is possibly TRBD1 (6 bases). Germline CDR1 reads SGHKS; CDR2 reads YYEKEE (reference sequence). The CDR3 is 16 residues long.

This clonotype was seen at least ten times. The chain uses TRBV7-8 and TRBJ2-5, with 7 bases that match TRBD2. Germline-derived CDR1 and CDR2 are SGHVS and FQNEAQ. The J segment lost 3 bases and the V segment lost 7 bases, leaving 8 bases of the junction unmatched. The CDR3 runs to 14 residues. The CDR3 DNA sequence: TGTGCCAGCACTCCGGGGGGTAGGGAAGAGACCCAGTACTTC. This translates into CASTPGGREETQYF.

This clonotype showed up many times. The chain links TRBV4-1 to TRBJ1-1; D is undetermined. CDR1 and CDR2 from the germline V gene are MGHRA and YSYEKL. The CDR3 totals 14 residues. V lost 1 base and J 1 base, leaving 7 bases between the germline ends. The CDR3, as DNA: TGCGCCAGCAGCCAAGTCAGGCGGAACACTGAAGCTTTCTTT. Protein sequence: CASSQVRRNTEAFF.

In this sample, this clonotype turned up many times. The rearrangement joins TRBV29-1 to TRBJ2-3; 7 bases match TRBD1. The CDR3 length is 14 residues. The V and J ends lost 3 bases and 3 bases, in that order; junction bases with no gene match: 6. Germline assignment: CDR1 SQVTM and CDR2 ANQGSEA. The CDR3 DNA reads TGCAGCGTTGAGAAGGGGGCCGGGACAGATACGCAGTATTTT. As protein: CSVEKGAGTDTQYF.

This clonotype appeared many times. The chain uses TRBV3-1 and TRBJ2-7, with TRBD1 identical over 8 bases. This CDR3 is built from 16 residues. V was clipped by 1 base and J by 2 bases; unmatched bases: 7. Germline CDR1 reads LGHDT; CDR2 reads YNNKEL (reference sequence). The DNA for the CDR3 is TGTGCCAGCAGCCAAGCAACAGGGGGGTCAACCTACGAGCAGTACTTC. Its protein is CASSQATGGSTYEQYF.

This clonotype has a count of ten or more. The chain is built from TRBV28 and TRBJ2-5, with 10 bases fitting TRBD1. Trimming at V came to 3 bases and at J to 6 bases, leaving 7 bases not matched to a gene. CDR1 MDHEN and CDR2 SYDVKM come from the germline V gene. This CDR3 has 15 amino acids. The CDR3 bases are TGTGCCAGCAGTTTGCTTGGGACAGGGGAAAAGACCCAGTACTTC. Encoded protein: CASSLLGTGEKTQYF.

This clonotype was seen ten or more times. The rearrangement uses TRBV12-3 or TRBV12-4 and TRBJ1-2; the D gene is possibly TRBD1 (5 bases). V shed 2 bases and J shed 6 bases, with 13 bases lying between them. This CDR3 is built from 14 residues. CDR3 nucleotide sequence: TGTGCCAGCAGTTTAATTGGGTGGGGGGATGGCTACACCTTC. Residues: CASSLIGWGDGYTF.